The sequence of this T cell receptor beta chain was determined in a study of cytomegalovirus exposure and HLA in healthy donors. Study-wide results and limits: Later on, a genetic analysis was performed. It linked a missense variant in DCLRE1C with V- and J-gene trimming of TCR beta. In an earlier analysis, most TCR beta V segments were productive about 87% or about 30% of the time. The authors later found HLA-associated TCR beta chains more clonally expanded than equally common others.

The PCR employed 60 Vbeta primers together with 13 Jbeta primers. Only in-frame clones appear in the TCRdb table, and some are missing; sequencing was by immunoSEQ multiplex PCR. The sample has 150,000 to 200,000 clones; around four fifths are singletons. The CDR3 runs 15 residues. Germline loops: CDR1 SGHKS, CDR2 YYEKEE (reference sequence). V gave up 0 bases and J gave up 5 bases; unmatched junction bases: 7. A word on this clone: Its target is not known.

Material: PBMCs. This clonotype originated in a woman aged 25 to 39 in good health and CMV-seronegative. The genes are TRBV5-5 and TRBJ2-7; 8 bases are shared with TRBD1. In DNA form, the CDR3 reads TGTGCCAGCAGCTTGGAAGGCAGGGGGCTCAACGAGCAGTACTTC. Protein product: CASSLEGRGLNEQYF.